This TCR beta chain came from a study of shared clonotypes between healthy human individuals. Donors, without exception, were Caucasian adults residing in Nashville, Tennessee. CD4+ cells were split into CD45RA+ naive and CD45RA-negative memory subsets. Assay used: immunoSEQ multiplex PCR; TCRdb lists only in-frame clones, some missing. The profile covers 2 million to 2.5 million clones, with under 95% appearing a single time and around 0.4% taken by the ten largest. With respect to this clone: Its target is not known.

Overall study findings and caveats: Relative to clonotypes present in all four donors, those not shared had lower generation probabilities. Clonotype sharing among donors likely depends on sequencing depth.

The source of this sequence is a man aged 18 to 30 in good health. Some clones in this sample may be carry-over from other donors' samples. The sample taken for sequencing was naive CD4+ T cells from PBMCs. Subset in this sample: CD45RA+ positively selected.

The chain's CDR3 is CASSIVDGTYEQYF. The CDR3 coding sequence is TGTGCCAGTAGTATAGTCGACGGAACCTACGAGCAGTACTTC. J is TRBJ2-7 and V is TRBV19, with D hard to call. The germline gives CDR1 LNHDA, CDR2 SQIVND (reference sequence). V gave up 1 base and J gave up 2 bases, with 9 bases separating them. This CDR3 comprises 14 residues.